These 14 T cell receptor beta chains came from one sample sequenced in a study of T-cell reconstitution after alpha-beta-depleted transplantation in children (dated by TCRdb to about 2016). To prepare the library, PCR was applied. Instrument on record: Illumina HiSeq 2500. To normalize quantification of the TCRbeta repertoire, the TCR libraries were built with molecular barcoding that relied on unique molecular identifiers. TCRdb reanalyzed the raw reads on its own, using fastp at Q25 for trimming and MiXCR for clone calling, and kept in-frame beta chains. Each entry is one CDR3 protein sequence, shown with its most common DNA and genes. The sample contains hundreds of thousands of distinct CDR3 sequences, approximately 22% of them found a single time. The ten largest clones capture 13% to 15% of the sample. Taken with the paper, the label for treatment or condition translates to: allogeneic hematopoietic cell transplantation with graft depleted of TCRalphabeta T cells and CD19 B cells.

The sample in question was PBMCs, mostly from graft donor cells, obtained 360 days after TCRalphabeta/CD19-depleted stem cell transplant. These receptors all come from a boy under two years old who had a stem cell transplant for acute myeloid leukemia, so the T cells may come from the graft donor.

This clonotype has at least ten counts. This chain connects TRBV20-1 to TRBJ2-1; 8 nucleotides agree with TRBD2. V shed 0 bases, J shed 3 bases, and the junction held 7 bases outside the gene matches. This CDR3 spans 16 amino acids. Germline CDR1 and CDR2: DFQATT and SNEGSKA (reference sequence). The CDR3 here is CSARDEASGFYNEQFF. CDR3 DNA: TGCAGTGCTAGAGATGAGGCTAGCGGGTTCTACAATGAGCAGTTCTTC.

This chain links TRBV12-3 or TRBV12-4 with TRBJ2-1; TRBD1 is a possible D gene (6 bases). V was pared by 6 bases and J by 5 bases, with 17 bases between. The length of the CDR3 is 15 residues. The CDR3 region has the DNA TGTGCCAGCAGCGAGACTACAGGGATGAACAATGAGCAGTTCTTC. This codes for CASSETTGMNNEQFF.

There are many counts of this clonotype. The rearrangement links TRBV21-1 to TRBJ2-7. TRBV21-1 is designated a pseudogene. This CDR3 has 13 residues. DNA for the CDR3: TGTGCCAGCAGCAAAATCCTAGTCCACGAGCAGTACGTC. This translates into CASSKILVHEQYV.

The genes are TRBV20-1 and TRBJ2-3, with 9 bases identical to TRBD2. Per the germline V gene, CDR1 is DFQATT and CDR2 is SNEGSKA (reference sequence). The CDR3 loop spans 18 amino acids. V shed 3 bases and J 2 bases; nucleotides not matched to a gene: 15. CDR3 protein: CSASDLGAGGLNTDTQYF. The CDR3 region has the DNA TGCAGTGCTAGTGACCTTGGAGCGGGGGGCCTTAACACAGATACGCAGTATTTT.

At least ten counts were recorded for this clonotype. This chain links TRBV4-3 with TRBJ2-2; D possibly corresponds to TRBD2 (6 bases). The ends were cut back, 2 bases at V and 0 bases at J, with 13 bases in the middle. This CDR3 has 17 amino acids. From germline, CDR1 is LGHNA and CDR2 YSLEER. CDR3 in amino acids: CASSQLGLATNTGELFF. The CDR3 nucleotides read TGCGCCAGCAGCCAATTAGGGCTAGCGACGAACACCGGGGAGCTGTTTTTT.

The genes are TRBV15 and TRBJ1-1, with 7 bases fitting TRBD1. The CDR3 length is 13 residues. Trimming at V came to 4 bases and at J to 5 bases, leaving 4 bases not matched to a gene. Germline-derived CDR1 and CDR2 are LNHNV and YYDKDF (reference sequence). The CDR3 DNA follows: TGTGCCACCAGCACGAACAGGGGAACTGAAGCTTTCTTT. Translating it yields CATSTNRGTEAFF.

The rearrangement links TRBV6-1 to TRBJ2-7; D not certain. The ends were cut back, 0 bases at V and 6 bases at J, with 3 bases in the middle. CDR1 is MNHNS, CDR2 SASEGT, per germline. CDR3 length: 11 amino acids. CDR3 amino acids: CASSEALEQYV. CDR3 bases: TGTGCCAGCAGTGAAGCACTCGAGCAGTACGTC.

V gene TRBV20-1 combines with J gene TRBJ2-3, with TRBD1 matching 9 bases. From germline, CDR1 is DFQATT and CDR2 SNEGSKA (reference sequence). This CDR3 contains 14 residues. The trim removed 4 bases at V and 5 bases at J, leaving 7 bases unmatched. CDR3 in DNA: TGCAGTGCTAACCCGACAGGGGGAGTAGATACGCAGTATTTT. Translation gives CSANPTGGVDTQYF.

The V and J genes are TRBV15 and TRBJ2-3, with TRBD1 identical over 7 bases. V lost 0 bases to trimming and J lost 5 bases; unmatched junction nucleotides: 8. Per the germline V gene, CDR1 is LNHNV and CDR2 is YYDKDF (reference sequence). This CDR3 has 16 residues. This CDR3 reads CATSRDHSTGQDTQYF. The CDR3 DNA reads TGTGCCACCAGCAGAGATCACTCGACAGGGCAAGATACGCAGTATTTT.

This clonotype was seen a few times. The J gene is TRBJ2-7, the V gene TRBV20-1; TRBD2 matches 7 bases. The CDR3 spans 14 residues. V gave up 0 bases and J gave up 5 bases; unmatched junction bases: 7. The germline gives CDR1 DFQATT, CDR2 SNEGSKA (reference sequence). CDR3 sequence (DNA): TGCAGTGCTAGAGATCTGGCGGGGGTGAACGAGCAGTACGTC. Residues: CSARDLAGVNEQYV.

CDR3 sequence reads: CASSEVLAGRSYNEQFF. CDR3 nucleotides: TGTGCCAGCAGTGAAGTACTAGCGGGGCGCTCCTACAATGAGCAGTTCTTC. The rearrangement links TRBV6-1 to TRBJ2-1; 10 bases are shared with TRBD2. The CDR3 has 17 residues. V trimming: 1 base; J trimming: 0 bases; junction bases outside the gene matches: 3. The germline V gene encodes CDR1 MNHNS and CDR2 SASEGT.

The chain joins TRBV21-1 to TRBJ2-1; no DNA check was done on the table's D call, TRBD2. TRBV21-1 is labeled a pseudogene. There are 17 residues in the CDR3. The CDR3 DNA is TGTGCCAGCAGCATCCGCTGGGTCTCAGAAGAAAACAATGAGCAGTTCTTC. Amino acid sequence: CASSIRWVSEENNEQFF.

The CDR3 nucleotides are TGTGCCAGCAGCCCTGCTAGGGCCGGAGCCTACGAGCAGTACGTC. Translating gives CASSPARAGAYEQYV. This chain links TRBV5-6 with TRBJ2-7; the D is unclear. CDR1 is SGHDT, CDR2 YYEEEE, per germline. CDR3 length: 15 residues. V was trimmed by 4 bases and J by 2 bases, leaving 16 bases between them.

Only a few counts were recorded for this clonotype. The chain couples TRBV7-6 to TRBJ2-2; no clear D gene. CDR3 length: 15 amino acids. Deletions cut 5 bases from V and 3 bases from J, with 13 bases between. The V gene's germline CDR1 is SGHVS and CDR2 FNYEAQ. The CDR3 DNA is TGTGCCAGCAGCCTCATTCGCCCGGACACCGGGGAGCTGTTTTTT. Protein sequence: CASSLIRPDTGELFF.